The 2 T cell receptor beta chains in this list originate from one sample, sequenced in a study of CD8+CD57+ T cells in acquired aplastic anemia. All sequencing subjects had displayed CD8+CD57+ cell expansion on flow cytometry. Profiles of TCR beta VDJ and CDR3 were generated from a genomic DNA template. TCRdb itself ran the reads through MiXCR, one entry per CDR3 protein. The table has approximately 190,000 distinct CDR3 sequences, 40% to 55% seen once. Specimen: sorted CD4+, CD8+, or CD8+CD57+ T cells (not recorded which) from PBMCs. These receptors originate from a human donor with aplastic anemia.

The chain joins TRBV7-9 to TRBJ1-2; D is unclear. V lost 5 bases to trimming and J lost 4 bases, with 11 bases between them. Germline CDR1 SEHNR, CDR2 FQNEAQ (reference sequence). The CDR3 length is 13 residues. The chain's CDR3 is CASSPESAYGYTF. The CDR3 coding sequence is TGTGCCAGCAGCCCAGAGTCCGCCTATGGCTACACCTTC. Based on the CDR3 plus reference TRBV7-9 and TRBJ1-2, the full variable domain is DTGVSQNPRHKITKRGQNVTFRCDPISEHNRLYWYRQTLGQGPEFLTYFQNEAQLEKSRLLSDRFSAERPKGSFSTLEIQRTEQGDSAMYLCASSPESAYGYTFGSGTRLTVV.

The V and J genes are TRBV12-3 or TRBV12-4 and TRBJ2-7; no firm D call. With 2 bases removed from V and 2 bases from J, the gap between germline ends came to 10 bases. The CDR3 covers 14 residues. CDR3 loop: CASSLRAEAYEQYF. The CDR3, as DNA: TGTGCCAGCAGTTTAAGGGCAGAGGCCTACGAGCAGTACTTC.